The clone carrying this T cell receptor (beta chain) was observed many times. The CDR3 is cut off 3 residues early in the read; its end comes from the germline J gene. This sample was included in a study of T cell clonality in common variable immunodeficiency. Clones were sequenced by immunoSEQ multiplex PCR, and TCRdb holds only the in-frame ones, with some missing. Singletons are absent from the sample, which has under 65,000 clones. In germline, CDR1 is MDHEN, CDR2 SYDVKM. The CDR3 is 18 amino acids. Trimming left V 3 bases short and J 0 bases short, with 15 bases between. Sequencing was done on a sample of peripheral blood mononuclear cells. This TCR was sampled from a person between 18 and 75 years old in good health. This chain joins TRBV28 and TRBJ1-6, with D maybe TRBD1 (5 bases). CDR3 region: CASSLGGTTSSYNSPLHF. Partial CDR3 DNA: TGTGCCAGCAGTTTGGGCGGGACGACTAGCTCCTATAATTCACCC.